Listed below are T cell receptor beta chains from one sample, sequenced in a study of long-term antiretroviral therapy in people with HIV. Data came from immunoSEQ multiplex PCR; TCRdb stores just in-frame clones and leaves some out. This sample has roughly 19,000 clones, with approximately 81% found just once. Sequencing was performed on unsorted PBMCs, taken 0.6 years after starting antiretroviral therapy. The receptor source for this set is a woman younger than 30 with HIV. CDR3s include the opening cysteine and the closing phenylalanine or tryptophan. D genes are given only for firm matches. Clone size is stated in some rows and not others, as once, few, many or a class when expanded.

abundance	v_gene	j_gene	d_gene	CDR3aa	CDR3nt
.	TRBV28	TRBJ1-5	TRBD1	CASSSGQISQPQHF	TGTGCCAGCAGTTCGGGACAGATTTCTCAGCCCCAGCATTTT
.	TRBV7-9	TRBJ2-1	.	CASSPRDSTEQFF	TGTGCCAGCAGCCCTCGGGACTCTACTGAGCAGTTCTTC
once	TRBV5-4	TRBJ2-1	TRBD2	CASSLFGTSGRVRTDEQFF	TGTGCCAGCAGCTTGTTCGGGACTAGCGGGAGGGTGCGTACGGATGAGCAGTTCTTC
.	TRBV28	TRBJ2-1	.	CASSITGTAINEQFF	TGTGCCAGCAGTATTACCGGGACCGCGATAAATGAGCAGTTCTTC
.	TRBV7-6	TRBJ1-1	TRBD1	CASSLTGGAEAFF	TGTGCCAGCAGCCTGACAGGGGGAGCTGAAGCTTTCTTT
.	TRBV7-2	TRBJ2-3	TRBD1	CASSSPDRVADTQYF	TGTGCCAGCAGCTCCCCGGACAGGGTTGCAGATACGCAGTATTTT
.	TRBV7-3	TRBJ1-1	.	CASSLITDTEAFF	TGTGCCAGCAGCTTAATAACGGACACTGAAGCTTTCTTT
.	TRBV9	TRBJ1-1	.	CASSVGGSTEAFF	TGTGCCAGCAGCGTAGGGGGATCTACTGAAGCTTTCTTT